What follows describes a single T cell receptor beta chain. This receptor's antigen is unknown. One base away there is no much larger clone; base qualities are not given. To prepare the library, 5' RACE was applied. These reads were obtained on an Illumina HiSeq 2000. A universal primer binding site was added through template switching, and the final cDNA carried a unique molecular identifier so that TCR cDNA molecules could be counted accurately. Specific primers in the conserved constant-segment region were used to synthesize first-strand cDNA for the TCR alpha and beta chains. To control for contamination, every cDNA library was double barcoded, receiving both a SMART-Mk sample barcode and Illumina barcodes. Two successive PCR steps introduced TruSeq adapter sequences along with Illumina sample barcodes. The Illumina HiSeq platform was used with custom primers to sequence TCR alpha and beta cDNA libraries. From the authors' description of their analysis: Unique molecular identifiers were extracted from raw reads with MiGEC, and CDR3 positions were determined with MiXCR. Recombination models were inferred per individual with the repgenHMM and IGoR tools using an EM algorithm. Shared clonotype analysis was performed with the tcR package in R, normalizing sharing by the product of cloneset sizes. Out-of-frame nonproductive sequences were analyzed to study raw recombination free of thymic and clonal selection effects. The public sequencing data were trimmed at Q25 with fastp and processed into clonotypes with MiXCR by TCRdb, which kept only in-frame beta chains. Rows with a matching CDR3 protein are joined into one entry that keeps the most common DNA and genes. The V and J calls were determined by TCRdb, not by the authors. Counted in this sample were around 290,000 distinct CDR3 sequences; 9.5% of them appeared once. 6% to 8.5% of the sample comes from the top ten.

This sample stems from a study of identical twins (dated by TCRdb to about 2016). With regard to the full study: The study deep-sequenced TCR alpha and beta repertoires from monozygotic twins, unrelated adults of various ages and cord blood to test whether fetal clonotypes persist. Replicate twin experiments were performed at different times using different library preparation protocols to rule out contamination.

The CDR3 numbers 15 residues from cysteine through phenylalanine. The DNA shown is the 45-base CDR3, in frame from base 1. The germline V gene encodes CDR1 WSHSY and CDR2 SAAADI. Trimming takes 9 bases off V and 5 bases off J; junction bases not matched to a gene: 13. The research as a whole found: In monozygotic twins, recombination models systematically underestimated out-of-frame TCR alpha sharing, but the models matched the sharing seen between unrelated individuals. Excess twin sharing in beta out-of-frame sequences was weaker because fewer shared sequences lowered the signal-to-noise ratio. Zero-insertion analyses could be partly confounded by invariant T cells such as MAIT and iNKT, although diverse VJ usage argued against such confounding for most clonotypes. Because the same donors could not be followed over many years, the conclusions relied on cross-sectional statistical analysis. Out-of-frame TCR alpha sequences shared between twins showed an excess of low generation-probability sequences compared with coincidental sharing between unrelated individuals. Fewer insertions were carried by abundant cord blood beta clonotypes; a weaker similar trend was observed in young adult naive repertoires, while no such trend was observed in memory repertoires.

All donors were healthy Caucasians. The twin cohort consisted of three pairs of female monozygotic twins, all aged roughly 18 to 30 years. Positive isolation kits from Invitrogen were used to isolate the CD4+ and CD8+ T cell populations. These data also featured in a second study, about yellow fever vaccine responses in identical twins. The second study's paper adds: According to the authors, the vaccine-induced T cell response in identical twins seemed to be partly convergent and partly specific to each individual. In the study, vaccine-responding T cell clones were precisely tracked in identical twins.

The chain is encoded by TRBV10-2 joined to TRBJ2-5; 9 of the junction bases match TRBD2. This receptor was taken from a woman aged 18-35 years in good health. Material for sequencing was CD8+ T cells sorted from blood. CDR3 loop: CASCVAGGPWETQYF. The DNA reads as follows: TGCGCCAGTTGCGTGGCGGGGGGGCCCTGGGAGACCCAGTACTTC.